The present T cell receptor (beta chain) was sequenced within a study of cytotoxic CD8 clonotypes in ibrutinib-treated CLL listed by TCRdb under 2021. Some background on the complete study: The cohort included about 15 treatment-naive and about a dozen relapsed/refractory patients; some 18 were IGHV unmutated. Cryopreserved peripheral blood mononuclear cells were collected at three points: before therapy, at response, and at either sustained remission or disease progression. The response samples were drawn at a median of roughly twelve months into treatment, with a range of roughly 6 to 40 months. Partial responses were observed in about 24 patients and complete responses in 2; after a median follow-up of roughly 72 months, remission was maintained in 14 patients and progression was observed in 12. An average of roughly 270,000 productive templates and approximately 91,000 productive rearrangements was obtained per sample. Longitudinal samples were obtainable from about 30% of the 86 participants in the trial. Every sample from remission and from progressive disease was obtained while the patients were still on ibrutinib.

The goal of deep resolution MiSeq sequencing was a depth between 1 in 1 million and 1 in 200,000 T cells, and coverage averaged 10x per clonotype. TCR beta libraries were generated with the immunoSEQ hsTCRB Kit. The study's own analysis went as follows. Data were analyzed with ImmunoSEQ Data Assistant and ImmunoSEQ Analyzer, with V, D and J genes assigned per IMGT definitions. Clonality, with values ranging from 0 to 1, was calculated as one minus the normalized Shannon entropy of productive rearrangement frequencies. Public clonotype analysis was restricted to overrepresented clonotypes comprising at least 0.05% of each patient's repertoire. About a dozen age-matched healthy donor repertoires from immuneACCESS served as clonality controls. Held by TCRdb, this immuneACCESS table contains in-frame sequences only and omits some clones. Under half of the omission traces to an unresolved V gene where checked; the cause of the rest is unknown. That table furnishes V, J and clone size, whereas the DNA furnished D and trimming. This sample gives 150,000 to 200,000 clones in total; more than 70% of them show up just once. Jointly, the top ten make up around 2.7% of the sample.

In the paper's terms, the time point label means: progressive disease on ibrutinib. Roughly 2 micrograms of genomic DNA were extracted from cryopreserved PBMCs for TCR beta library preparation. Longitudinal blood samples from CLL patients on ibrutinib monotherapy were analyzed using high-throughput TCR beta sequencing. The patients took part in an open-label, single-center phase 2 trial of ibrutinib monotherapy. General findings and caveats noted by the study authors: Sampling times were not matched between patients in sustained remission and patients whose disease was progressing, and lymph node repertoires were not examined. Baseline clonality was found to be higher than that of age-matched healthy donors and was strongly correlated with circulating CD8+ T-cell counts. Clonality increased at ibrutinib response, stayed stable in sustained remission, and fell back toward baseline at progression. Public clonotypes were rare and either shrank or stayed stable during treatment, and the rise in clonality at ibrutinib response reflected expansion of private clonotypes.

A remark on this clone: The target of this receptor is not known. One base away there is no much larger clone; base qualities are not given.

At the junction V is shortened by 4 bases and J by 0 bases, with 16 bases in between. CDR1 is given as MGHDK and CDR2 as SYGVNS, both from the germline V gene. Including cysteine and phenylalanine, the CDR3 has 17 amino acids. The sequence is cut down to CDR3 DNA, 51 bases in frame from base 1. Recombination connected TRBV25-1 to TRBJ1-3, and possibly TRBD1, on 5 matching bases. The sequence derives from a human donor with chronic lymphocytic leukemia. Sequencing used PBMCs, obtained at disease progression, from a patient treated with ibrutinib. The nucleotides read TGTGCCAGCAGTGGTCCGAACAGGTTCCGCTCTGGAAACACCATATATTTT. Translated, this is CASSGPNRFRSGNTIYF.